This T cell receptor (beta chain) was profiled in a study of naive and memory T cell subsets. The beta constant-region primer was an equimolar mix of two oligonucleotides covering TRBC1 and TRBC2. Nested alpha and beta constant-region primers with the SP2 primer drove four PCR rounds on ligated cDNA. TCRdb used MiXCR to reprocess the UMI-ligation and nested PCR reads, holding one entry per CDR3 protein. The sample includes more than 100,000 distinct CDR3 sequences, 36% of them seen just once. Regarding this clonotype: Its antigen remains unidentified.

The CDR3 is 15 amino acids. Germline CDR1 reads SGHTA; CDR2 reads FQGNSA. V dropped 6 bases and J dropped 4; count of bases not matched to a gene: 8. Findings of the study overall: RNA-based TCR counts may shift with T cell activation and differentiation.

Sequenced material: central memory CD4+ T cells from blood. The source of this sequence is a human donor in good health. J is TRBJ2-3 and V is TRBV7-2; 9 bases are shared with TRBD2. The CDR3 DNA sequence: TGTGCCAGCAGGGCGATAGCGGGAGCGGCAGATACGCAGTATTTT. Residues: CASRAIAGAADTQYF.